The next 25 T cell receptor beta chains were all read from a single sample in a study of high-grade serous ovarian cancer treatment subgroups (dated by TCRdb to about 2021). To prepare the library, the immunoSEQ multiplex PCR assay was applied. TCRdb stores this immuneACCESS table with in-frame sequences only. Part of the clones is absent; in the studies checked, under half of the shortfall reflects unresolved V genes, and no reason is known for the rest. The sample table holds roughly 7,600 clones, of which 60% to 85% were seen once. Clones ranked in the top ten supply under 14% of the sample. Tumor samples were collected prior to definitive surgery or chemotherapy. Source material: tumor tissue. These receptors all come from a human donor with high-grade serous ovarian cancer.

This chain uses TRBV28 with TRBJ2-5, with unresolved D. V was pared by 2 bases and J by 4 bases, with 5 bases between. This CDR3 has 12 amino acids. Germline V gene sequence: CDR1 MDHEN, CDR2 SYDVKM. CDR3 in amino acids: CASSLTGETQYF. In DNA form, the CDR3 reads TGTGCCAGCAGTTTAACCGGAGAGACCCAGTACTTC.

The chain recombines TRBV5-5 with TRBJ1-1, with 8 bases lining up with TRBD1. CDR1 SGHKS and CDR2 YYEKEE come from the germline V gene (reference sequence). J lost 1 base, V lost 2 bases, and 4 bases had no gene match. The CDR3 is 15 residues long. DNA of the CDR3: TGTGCCAGCAGCTTAACAGGGGGACCGAACACTGAAGCTTTCTTT. This translates into CASSLTGGPNTEAFF.

The chain couples TRBV20-1 to TRBJ2-1; D remains ambiguous. In germline, CDR1 is DFQATT, CDR2 SNEGSKA (reference sequence). The CDR3 runs to 11 residues. V was trimmed by 4 bases and J by 2 bases, leaving 3 bases between them. CDR3 sequence reads: CSAMAYNEQFF. Written as DNA, the CDR3 is TGCAGTGCTATGGCCTACAATGAGCAGTTCTTC.

This clone was detected only a few times. The gene calls are TRBV11-3 and TRBJ2-7; D not resolved. The CDR3 length is 11 residues. The V gene's germline CDR1 is SGHNT and CDR2 YENEEA. V was trimmed by 4 bases and J by 1 base, leaving 2 bases between them. The CDR3 DNA is TGTGCCAGCAGCTCATCCTACGAGCAGTACTTC. It translates to CASSSSYEQYF.

The rearrangement uses TRBV25-1 and TRBJ2-3; D is unclear. Germline CDR1 is MGHDK and CDR2 is SYGVNS. CDR3 length: 15 amino acids. V gave up 4 bases and J gave up 1 base, with 12 bases separating them. This CDR3 reads CASSVWGGGTDTQYF. CDR3 in DNA: TGTGCCAGCAGTGTTTGGGGTGGGGGCACAGATACGCAGTATTTT.

V usage is TRBV5-1 and J usage is TRBJ1-1; D is unresolved. V lost 5 bases and J 2 bases, leaving 10 bases between the germline ends. The germline V gene has CDR1 SGHRS and CDR2 YFSETQ. The CDR3 totals 13 residues. The CDR3 bases are TGCGCCAGCAGATTTAAGGAAAACACTGAAGCTTTCTTT. This translates into CASRFKENTEAFF.

This clone was seen just once. This chain joins TRBV6-5 and TRBJ2-5, with D possibly called TRBD1 or TRBD2 (6 bases each). CDR3 length: 14 residues. Germline V lookup: CDR1 MNHEY, CDR2 SVGAGI. The V and J ends lost 7 bases and 5 bases respectively, with 17 bases between them. The CDR3, as DNA: TGTGCCAGCACGGGGGCTAGCCGAAGCGAGACCCAGTACTTC. Its protein is CASTGASRSETQYF.

The chain uses TRBV21-1 and TRBJ2-5; the table's TRBD1 call for D was not verified on the DNA. TRBV21-1 is given as a pseudogene. This CDR3 has 18 residues. The CDR3 region has the DNA TGTGCCAGCAGCAAATGTAAGGCGACAGGGTCTTTACAAGAGACCCAGTACTTC. Translation: CASSKCKATGSLQETQYF.

The chain recombines TRBV4-3 with TRBJ2-3; 7 bases map to TRBD2. V was pared by 2 bases and J by 6 bases, with 2 bases of the junction left unmatched. The germline CDR1 and CDR2 sequences are LGHNA and YSLEER. CDR3 size: 13 residues. CDR3 sequence (DNA): TGCGCCAGCAGCCAATCACTAGCGGATACGCAGTATTTT. Translating it yields CASSQSLADTQYF.

The V and J genes are TRBV5-1 and TRBJ2-5, with TRBD1 matching 10 bases. The trim removed 1 base at V and 2 bases at J, leaving 17 bases unmatched. Per the germline V gene, CDR1 is SGHRS and CDR2 is YFSETQ. CDR3 size: 20 residues. CDR3 coding DNA: TGCGCCAGCAGCTTGCGCCCCAAGGCAATGGGACAGGGGAGTCAAGAGACCCAGTACTTC. Amino acid sequence: CASSLRPKAMGQGSQETQYF.

The gene calls are TRBV28 and TRBJ2-1; D is unresolved. In germline, CDR1 is MDHEN, CDR2 SYDVKM. Between the trimmed V and J ends, which lost 5 bases and 4 bases, there was a span of 6 bases. The CDR3 has 12 amino acids. CDR3 sequence reads: CASSNGYNEQFF. The CDR3 nucleotides read TGTGCCAGCAGTAACGGATACAATGAGCAGTTCTTC.

This chain links TRBV5-5 with TRBJ2-5; the match to TRBD2 covers 8 bases. CDR1 SGHKS and CDR2 YYEKEE come from the germline V gene (reference sequence). V lost 0 bases, J lost 2 bases, and 3 bases stayed unmatched. There are 15 residues in the CDR3. The CDR3 spells CASSLGGLVQETQYF. The DNA of the CDR3 is TGTGCCAGCAGCTTGGGGGGACTAGTACAAGAGACCCAGTACTTC. The full variable domain, rest sourced from reference TRBV5-5 and TRBJ2-5, is DAGVTQSPTHLIKTRGQQVTLRCSPISGHKSVSWYQQVLGQGPQFIFQYYEKEERGRGNFPDRFSARQFPNYSSELNVNALLLGDSALYLCASSLGGLVQETQYFGPGTRLLVL.

This clone was seen a few times. The chain is built from TRBV7-8 and TRBJ1-6, with unresolved D. V gave up 2 bases and J gave up 0 bases, with 11 bases separating them. The CDR3 spans 17 residues. From germline, CDR1 is SGHVS and CDR2 FQNEAQ. The CDR3 sequence is CASSLTPPGSYNSPLHF. The CDR3 DNA reads as TGTGCCAGCAGCTTAACCCCCCCCGGCTCCTATAATTCACCCCTCCACTTT.

This rearrangement joins TRBV5-5 to TRBJ1-4, with a weak D call TRBD1 (6 bases). Per the germline V gene, CDR1 is SGHKS and CDR2 is YYEKEE (reference sequence). This CDR3 contains 15 residues. Between the trimmed V and J ends, which lost 4 bases and 5 bases, there was a span of 15 bases. CDR3 sequence (DNA): TGTGCCAGCAGCACCGGACAGATCGCCAATGAAAAACTGTTTTTT. This sequence encodes CASSTGQIANEKLFF.

The V call is TRBV29-1, the J call TRBJ2-3; TRBD1 matches at 7 bases. The CDR3 runs to 13 residues. V was clipped by 4 bases and J by 6 bases; unmatched bases: 7. Germline V gene sequence: CDR1 SQVTM, CDR2 ANQGSEA. The CDR3 here is CSVAQTGADTQYF. CDR3 nucleotide sequence: TGCAGCGTTGCCCAAACAGGGGCCGATACGCAGTATTTT.

About this clone: This sample includes further DNA sequences coding for the same CDR3. The chain recombines TRBV25-1 with TRBJ2-1; 9 nucleotides agree with TRBD1. Germline V gene data show CDR1 as MGHDK and CDR2 as SYGVNS. The CDR3 consists of 15 residues. V gave up 6 bases and J gave up 0 bases; unmatched junction bases: 3. CDR3 bases: TGTGCCAGCAGCCTGACAGGGGGCTCCTACAATGAGCAGTTCTTC. It yields the protein CASSLTGGSYNEQFF.

V usage is TRBV4-2 and J usage is TRBJ1-4; tentatively, D is TRBD1 (5 bases). The CDR3 loop spans 14 amino acids. Trimming shortened V by 4 bases and J by 0 bases, and 6 bases separated the two germline ends. Germline V CDR1 and CDR2: LGHNA, YNFKEQ. CDR3 sequence: CASSPTATNEKLFF. The CDR3 DNA is TGTGCCAGCAGCCCGACAGCAACTAATGAAAAACTGTTTTTT.

The chain uses TRBV7-2 and TRBJ2-5; D is perhaps TRBD1 or TRBD2 (5 bases each). Trimming cost V 2 bases and J 4 bases, with 11 bases left between them. Germline CDR1 is SGHTA and CDR2 is FQGNSA. The CDR3 extends over 14 amino acids. The CDR3 sequence is CASSLLPGTETQYF. The CDR3, as DNA: TGTGCCAGCAGCTTACTTCCAGGGACAGAGACCCAGTACTTC.

The chain carries TRBV30 and TRBJ1-2; 11 nucleotides agree with TRBD1. This CDR3 is built from 15 residues. V shed 0 bases and J 2 bases; nucleotides not matched to a gene: 2. Germline V gene lookup returns CDR1 GTSNPN and CDR2 SVGIG (reference sequence). CDR3 nucleotides: TGTGCCTGGAGTGTCAGGGACAGGGGGAACTATGGCTACACCTTC. Its translation: CAWSVRDRGNYGYTF.

This CDR3 reads CASSRTGGGEKLFF. The DNA of the CDR3 is TGTGCCAGCAGTAGGACGGGAGGAGGGGAAAAACTGTTTTTT. J is TRBJ1-4 and V is TRBV2, with no clear D. This CDR3 is built from 14 residues. From germline, CDR1 is SNHLY and CDR2 FYNNEI. Trimming pared 5 bases from V and 8 bases from J, leaving 15 bases between.

This clone was detected a few times. V and J are TRBV25-1 and TRBJ1-2; unclear D gene. V lost 1 base, J lost 3 bases, and 9 bases lay in between. This CDR3 has 14 amino acids. Germline values: CDR1 MGHDK, CDR2 SYGVNS. CDR3 protein: CASSEWFWDYGYTF. The DNA of the CDR3 is TGTGCCAGCAGTGAATGGTTCTGGGACTATGGCTACACCTTC.

The J gene is TRBJ1-5, the V gene TRBV6-5, with D maybe TRBD1 (5 bases). The CDR3 covers 14 residues. Germline CDR1 and CDR2: MNHEY and SVGAGI. V gave up 2 bases and J gave up 6 bases, with 11 bases separating them. The CDR3 protein is CASSYGGSGQPQHF. The CDR3 DNA follows: TGTGCCAGCAGTTACGGGGGAAGCGGTCAGCCCCAGCATTTT.

The V and J genes are TRBV30 and TRBJ1-5; maybe TRBD1 (6 bases). CDR3 length: 13 amino acids. The germline CDR1 and CDR2 sequences are GTSNPN and SVGIG (reference sequence). The V end lost 3 bases, the J end lost 6 bases, and 12 bases lay between the germline ends. The CDR3: CAWREQGSQPQHF. The CDR3 nucleotides are TGTGCCTGGAGGGAACAGGGCTCTCAGCCCCAGCATTTT.

V usage is TRBV18 and J usage is TRBJ2-1; D is unresolved. CDR1 KGHSH and CDR2 LQKENI come from the germline V gene. The CDR3 spans 15 residues. With 0 bases removed from V and 3 bases from J, the gap between germline ends came to 9 bases. For the CDR3, the DNA is TGTGCCAGCTCACCACCTAGGTCGGGCTACAATGAGCAGTTCTTC. Translation: CASSPPRSGYNEQFF.

CDR3 residues: CSVRTPPGYNEQFF. The DNA for the CDR3 is TGCAGCGTCCGGACACCACCTGGGTACAATGAGCAGTTCTTC. The chain is built from TRBV29-1 and TRBJ2-1, with D possibly being TRBD1 (5 bases). In germline, CDR1 is SQVTM, CDR2 ANQGSEA. Between the trimmed V and J ends, which lost 6 bases and 4 bases, there was a span of 16 bases. The CDR3 totals 14 residues.